This entry describes one T cell receptor (beta chain). Its ends do not fully match the called genes, so a read error is possible. The second PCR ran roughly 6 to 12 cycles with a sample-barcoded 5' primer and J-beta primers. A template-switch adaptor with 12 random nucleotides tagged each cDNA molecule. TCRdb reprocessed the 5' RACE reads via MiXCR and lists one record per CDR3 protein. The sample has about 400,000 distinct CDR3 sequences; 45% to 65% are singletons. This CDR3 spans 13 amino acids. Germline V gene data show CDR1 as MGHDK and CDR2 as SYGVNS. These data belong to a study of blood T cells in healthy people across ages.

The sequencing input was blood. This clonotype originated in a man between 60 and 75 years old in good health. The chain recombines TRBV25-1 with TRBJ2-3, with D perhaps TRBD1 (7 bases). The CDR3 DNA follows: TGTGCCAGCACCCCTGCGGGGACAGATGCGCAGTATTTT. Protein: CASTPAGTDAQYF.